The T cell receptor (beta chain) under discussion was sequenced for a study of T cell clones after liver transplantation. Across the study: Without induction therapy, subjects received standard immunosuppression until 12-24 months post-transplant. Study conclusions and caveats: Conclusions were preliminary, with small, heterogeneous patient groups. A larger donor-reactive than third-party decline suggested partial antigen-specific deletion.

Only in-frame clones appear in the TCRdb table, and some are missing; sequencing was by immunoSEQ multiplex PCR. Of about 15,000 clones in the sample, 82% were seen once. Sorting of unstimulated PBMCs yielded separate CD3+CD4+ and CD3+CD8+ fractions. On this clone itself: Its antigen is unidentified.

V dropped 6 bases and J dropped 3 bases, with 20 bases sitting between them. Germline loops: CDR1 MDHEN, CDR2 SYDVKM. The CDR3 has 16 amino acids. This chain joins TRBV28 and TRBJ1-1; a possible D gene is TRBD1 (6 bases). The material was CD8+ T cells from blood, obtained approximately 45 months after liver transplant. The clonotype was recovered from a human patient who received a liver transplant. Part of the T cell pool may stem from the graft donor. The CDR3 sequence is CASRPRQDSWHTEAFF. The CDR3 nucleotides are TGTGCCAGCAGGCCGCGACAGGACTCTTGGCACACTGAAGCTTTCTTT.